One T cell receptor beta chain is described in this entry. This clonotype has ten or more counts. Its cognate antigen has yet to be identified. There are no base qualities to consult, and no much larger clone falls within one base. This specimen comes from a study of early T cells in non-severe SARS-CoV-2 infection (dated by TCRdb to 2020 to 2022). In the study overall: Because TCR sequencing relied on bulk RNA taken from unsorted whole blood, pairing of alpha and beta chains was not possible.

A case-control design nested within a healthcare worker cohort in London, UK, was used, with weekly nasopharyngeal swab PCR tests and blood sampling performed. Healthcare workers were recruited between 23 and 31 March 2020, during the week of the UK lockdown, and were followed weekly for up to about 16 weeks. The research as a whole found: VDJdb matching was skewed toward anti-spike CD8 responses and likely underestimated virus-specific expansions by missing private and CD4 specificities.

The library was produced with 5' RACE. Data came from a NextSeq 500. Unique molecular identifiers were attached to individual cDNA molecules in the TCR library protocol so that sequencing error and PCR bias could be corrected. Both TCR alpha and beta chains were sequenced, and tight co-correlation was observed between alpha and beta sequence abundances in each sample. The study's own analysis went as follows. Decombinator V4 was used to perform V gene, J gene and CDR3 annotation of TCR sequences. TCRs were defined as expanded if a significant change between any two time points was detected under a Poisson model with p below 0.0001. Abundances of TCRs were expressed as counts per million after normalisation to the total number of TCRs sequenced in each sample. VDJdb, accessed 1 November 2021, was searched for CMV, EBV and SARS-CoV-2 annotated TCRs, with TCRs annotated for multiple antigens excluded. Starting from the raw public reads, TCRdb applied fastp trimming at Q25, assembled clones with MiXCR and retained in-frame beta chains. Rows with a matching CDR3 protein are joined into one entry that keeps the most common DNA and genes. TCRdb, rather than the study authors, made the V and J calls. In all, the sample holds tens of thousands of distinct CDR3 sequences, and 7.5% to 9.5% of those were seen once. The ten largest clones add up to around 4% of the sample.

Material for sequencing was whole blood. The receptor was isolated from an adult who was a healthcare worker with PCR-confirmed SARS-CoV-2 infection or an uninfected control (not recorded which).

The DNA is TGCGCCAGCAGTGTCGTCGGGGGGGAGCTGTTTTTT. This is translated as CASSVVGGELFF. Here the chain combines TRBV10-2 and TRBJ2-2, with the D gene not confidently named. CDR1 and CDR2 are drawn from the germline V gene: WSHSY, SAAADI. From its cysteine to its phenylalanine, the CDR3 spans 12 amino acids. Only CDR3 DNA is held: 36 bases, read in frame from base 1. The germline ends are 8 bases apart after V is trimmed by 4 bases and J by 8 bases.